This T cell receptor (beta chain) was captured by sequencing in a study of blood T cell repertoires in COVID-19. At the level of the study: The samples span acute and convalescent COVID-19 from the United States, Italy and Spain.

One Seattle source followed patients from active infection through their disease course. Per the authors' pipeline: Nucleated cell number was recorded as an estimate derived from reference gene primer amplification. Produced via immunoSEQ multiplex PCR; TCRdb's table is partial and in-frame only. The D gene and trimming were derived from the DNA, and the V and J assignments and clone size from that table. The sample lists around 190,000 clones, over 75% occurring once. The CDR3 spans 16 residues. The germline CDR1 and CDR2 sequences are KGHDR and SFDVKD. V gave up 7 bases and J gave up 3 bases, with 21 bases separating them.

The TCR was taken from a man over 45 with COVID-19, enrolled during active disease. The sequencing input was peripheral blood. This chain connects TRBV24-1 to TRBJ2-7, with D perhaps matching TRBD1 (6 bases). The CDR3 region is CATRDRDNKIFYEQYF. CDR3 DNA: TGTGCCACCAGGGACCGGGACAACAAAATCTTCTACGAGCAGTACTTC.